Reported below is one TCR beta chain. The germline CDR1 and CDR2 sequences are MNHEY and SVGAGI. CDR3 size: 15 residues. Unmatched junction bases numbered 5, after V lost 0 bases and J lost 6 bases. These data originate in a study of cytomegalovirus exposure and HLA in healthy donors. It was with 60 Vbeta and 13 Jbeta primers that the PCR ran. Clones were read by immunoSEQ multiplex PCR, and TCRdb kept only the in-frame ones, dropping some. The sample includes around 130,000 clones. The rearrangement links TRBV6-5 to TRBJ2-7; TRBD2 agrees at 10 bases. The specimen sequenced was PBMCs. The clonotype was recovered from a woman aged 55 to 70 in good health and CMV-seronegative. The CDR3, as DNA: TGTGCCAGCAGTTACTCGTCTAGCGGGAGAGCCGAGCAGTACTTC. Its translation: CASSYSSSGRAEQYF.